Reported below is one T cell receptor (beta chain). This clonotype came up once. Its binding antigen is unknown. It has no much larger one-base neighbor in the sample; base qualities were not kept. One read provides weak support. This specimen belongs to a study of spatial heterogeneity in lung cancer (dated by TCRdb to the late 2010s). For context, the study as a whole: Beta-chain transcripts were consistently detected in greater numbers than alpha-chain transcripts, which likely reflects a higher abundance of beta-chain transcripts. TCR transcript counts in tumor regions correlated strongly with a T cell transcriptional module score from matched bulk RNA-seq. In the raw uncorrected reads, each unique combination of TCR and UMI appeared on average more than ten times. In non-small cell lung cancer, the study quantitatively compared TCR alpha and beta repertoires across several tumor regions, matched nontumor lung, and blood. Nonsynonymous mutation counts, determined by whole-exome sequencing of tumor tissue, were related to features of the TCR repertoire. At surgery, both alpha and beta chains were TCR-sequenced in approximately 210 tumor regions, about 64 matched nontumor lung samples and a few dozen PBMC samples. General findings and caveats noted by the study authors: Estimated TCR-seq coverage of tumor T cells was only roughly 7% for alpha chains and about 13% for beta chains. A correlation was observed between the number of expanded intratumoral alpha and beta TCRs and the tumor nonsynonymous mutation count. Additional single-cell paired TCR alpha and beta sequencing was considered necessary to confirm, at a functional level, the hypothesis that regional TCRs recognize regional mutations. The count of ubiquitous expanded TCRs correlated with the count of ubiquitous nonsynonymous mutations, and the count of regional expanded TCRs correlated with the count of regional nonsynonymous mutations.

Measured from the cysteine to the phenylalanine, the CDR3 is 17 residues long. The DNA shown is the 51-base CDR3, in frame from base 1. After removal of 5 bases from V and 1 base from J, the junction retains 8 bases not matched to a gene. CDR1 is given as SGHTA and CDR2 as FQGNSA, both from the germline V gene. The library was built by means of 5' RACE. Data came from a NextSeq 500. The TCR library protocol attached a unique molecular identifier to each TCR cDNA molecule to allow correction of PCR and sequencing errors. On the authors' methods: TCR identification, UMI-based error correction and CDR3 extraction were performed with Decombinator tools. Expanded TCRs were defined as those above a frequency of 2 per 1,000, corresponding to the top 1% of the tumor frequency distribution. Expanded tumor TCRs were classed as regional if statistically deemed absent (corrected P<0.05) from at least one tumor region, otherwise ubiquitous. Renyi diversity was calculated using the R vegan package after each repertoire was subsampled 100 times to 5,000 TCRs. CDR3 similarity networks were built from amino acid triplet string-kernel similarity, with CDR3s being connected when pairwise similarity was above 0.82. TCRdb redid the processing of the public reads, applying fastp at Q25 and MiXCR, and retained in-frame beta chains. Rows matching on CDR3 protein sequence are summarized as one entry with the most common DNA and genes. These V and J calls are TCRdb output, not the study's own analysis. This sample comprises some 6,500 distinct CDR3 sequences, 14% of them detected only once. Roughly 10% of the sample is in the top ten clones.

The intended sense of this specimen's time point label: sample taken at primary tumor resection. The donors were 60 to 80 patients from the lung TRACERx cohort who had early-stage, untreated non-small cell lung cancer. TCR sequencing used whole RNA extracted from tumor and nontumor lung tissue, or from cryopreserved PBMC samples, without cell sorting. Patients were selected for TCR sequencing only if sufficient RNA was available from at least two tumor regions. Before being selected, tumor and adjacent nontumor lung specimens were reviewed by a lung pathologist. The sequence derives from a male donor with early-stage non-small cell lung cancer. This specimen consisted of lung tumor tissue, obtained at surgery. The rearranged chain carries TRBV7-2 and TRBJ2-3; the central 11 bases match TRBD2. This receptor has the CDR3 CASSLYQLAGGTDTQYF. The nucleotide sequence reads TGTGCCAGCAGCCTCTACCAACTAGCGGGAGGCACAGATACGCAGTATTTT.